Below, 32 T cell receptor beta chains from the same sample are listed, as sequenced in a study of blood T cell repertoires in COVID-19. Sequencing used immunoSEQ multiplex PCR; TCRdb keeps in-frame clones, though not all of them. The sample lists approximately 60,000 clones, about 76% occurring once. Sample: peripheral blood. The receptors come from a human donor in a cohort sampled during active COVID-19.

The chain recombines TRBV30 with TRBJ2-5, with 8 bases identical to TRBD2. Germline assignment: CDR1 GTSNPN and CDR2 SVGIG (reference sequence). The CDR3 runs 13 residues. V shed 7 bases, J shed 3 bases, and the junction held 7 bases outside the gene matches. CDR3 loop: CASTLSGKETQYF. CDR3 bases: TGTGCCTCAACCCTTAGCGGGAAAGAGACCCAGTACTTC.

The V gene is TRBV10-1, the J gene TRBJ2-7; D is ambiguous. This CDR3 has 14 amino acids. V was cut by 0 bases and J by 3 bases, with 9 bases left in between. CDR1 is WNHNN, CDR2 SYGVQD, per germline (reference sequence). The CDR3 bases are TGCGCCAGCAGTGAGTCGGGCAGCTACTACGAGCAGTACTTC. Encoded protein: CASSESGSYYEQYF.

The chain is built from TRBV5-1 and TRBJ2-1; 12 bases line up with TRBD1. The ends lost 6 bases at V and 9 bases at J; junction bases unmatched: 13. Germline loops: CDR1 SGHRS, CDR2 YFSETQ. The CDR3 totals 16 residues. The CDR3 DNA reads TGCGCCAGCACAACCGGGACAGGGGGCTTCGGCGGTGAGCAGTTCTTC. Encoded protein: CASTTGTGGFGGEQFF.

This clone was seen only a few times. The genes are TRBV28 and TRBJ1-1; possibly TRBD1 for D (5 bases). Trimming took 10 bases from V and 3 from J, leaving 33 bases between them. The CDR3 is 19 amino acids. Germline V CDR1 and CDR2: MDHEN, SYDVKM. CDR3 sequence: CATLPPRAGFGLRYTEAFF. In DNA form, the CDR3 reads TGTGCCACCCTCCCGCCCCGGGCAGGGTTTGGTCTACGATACACTGAAGCTTTCTTT.

The genes are TRBV28 and TRBJ2-1, with 7 bases matching TRBD1. The CDR3 has 15 residues. Germline CDR1 and CDR2: MDHEN and SYDVKM. V was pared by 6 bases and J by 0 bases, with 5 bases of the junction left unmatched. DNA of the CDR3: TGTGCCAGCAGCCCGACAGGGAGCTCCTACAATGAGCAGTTCTTC. Its protein product is CASSPTGSSYNEQFF. Variable domain in full (rest from reference TRBV28 and TRBJ2-1): DVKVTQSSRYLVKRTGEKVFLECVQDMDHENMFWYRQDPGLGLRLIYFSYDVKMKEKGDIPEGYSVSREKKERFSLILESASTNQTSMYLCASSPTGSSYNEQFFGPGTRLTVL.

This chain connects TRBV28 to TRBJ2-6; the D is unclear. The CDR3 runs 15 residues. Germline CDR1 and CDR2: MDHEN and SYDVKM. Trimming took 5 bases from V and 0 from J, leaving 8 bases between them. Written as DNA, the CDR3 is TGTGCCAGCAGTCTGACAAACTCTGGGGCCAACGTCCTGACTTTC. Its translation is CASSLTNSGANVLTF.

Only one count was recorded for this clone. The chain carries TRBV5-1 and TRBJ2-5, with 8 bases aligning to TRBD1. Germline trimming cut 4 bases from V and 1 base from J; bases unmatched to any gene: 3. CDR1 is SGHRS, CDR2 YFSETQ, per germline. The CDR3 has 14 amino acids. CDR3 region: CASSIGTGQETQYF. The CDR3 DNA follows: TGCGCCAGCAGCATCGGGACAGGCCAAGAGACCCAGTACTTC.

This sequence joins TRBV18 and TRBJ2-7, with 12 bases aligning to TRBD2. Looked up from germline, CDR1 is KGHSH and CDR2 is LQKENI. CDR3 length: 16 residues. J gave up 0 bases and V 6 bases, and 6 bases lay outside the gene matches. CDR3 residues: CASSSGLAGPSYEQYF. Written as DNA, the CDR3 is TGTGCCAGCTCTTCAGGACTAGCGGGGCCCTCCTACGAGCAGTACTTC. Combining the CDR3 with reference TRBV18 and TRBJ2-7 gives the whole variable domain NAGVMQNPRHLVRRRGQEARLRCSPMKGHSHVYWYRQLPEEGLKFMVYLQKENIIDESGMPKERFSAEFPKEGPSILRIQQVVRGDSAAYFCASSSGLAGPSYEQYFGPGTRLTVT.

This clone was seen a few times. J is TRBJ2-2 and V is TRBV30, with 11 bases lining up with TRBD1. The CDR3 extends over 16 amino acids. The V segment lost 3 bases and the J segment 4 bases; nucleotides outside the gene matches: 7. CDR1 is GTSNPN and CDR2 is SVGIG in the germline V gene (reference sequence). CDR3 DNA: TGTGCCTGGAGCGTTCTGGGGACAGGGGGCACCGGGGAGCTGTTTTTT. Its translation is CAWSVLGTGGTGELFF.

This chain joins TRBV5-1 and TRBJ1-1; 7 nucleotides line up with TRBD1. The CDR3 is 13 residues long. J was trimmed by 7 bases and V by 4 bases; bases with no gene match: 7. CDR1 and CDR2 from the germline V gene are SGHRS and YFSETQ. The CDR3 sequence is CASSNSGGVEAFF. In nucleotides, the CDR3 is TGCGCCAGCAGCAATTCAGGGGGTGTTGAAGCTTTCTTT.

This chain connects TRBV27 to TRBJ2-2; D possibly corresponds to TRBD2 (5 bases). Between the trimmed V and J ends, which lost 0 bases and 5 bases, there was a span of 7 bases. This CDR3 region has 14 residues. Germline V lookup: CDR1 MNHEY, CDR2 SMNVEV (reference sequence). The DNA for the CDR3 is TGTGCCAGCAGTTTATCGCCGGGGACCGGGGAGCTGTTTTTT. Protein sequence: CASSLSPGTGELFF.

Written as DNA, the CDR3 is TGTGCCAGCAGCCCTAAGCGGGGGGGCAGCACCGGGGAGCTGTTTTTT. Amino acids: CASSPKRGGSTGELFF. This chain joins TRBV7-2 and TRBJ2-2, with TRBD2 matching over 10 bases. CDR3 length equals 16 residues. CDR1 and CDR2 (germline): SGHTA, FQGNSA. V was clipped by 5 bases and J by 4 bases; unmatched bases: 7.

The genes are TRBV19 and TRBJ1-2; maybe TRBD1 (6 bases). Per germline, CDR1 LNHDA and CDR2 SQIVND (reference sequence). The CDR3 spans 15 residues. Trimming pared 7 bases from V and 3 bases from J, leaving 18 bases between. Written as DNA, the CDR3 is TGTGCCAGTACTCAGTCAGGGGCCGGCGACTATGGCTACACCTTC. Residues: CASTQSGAGDYGYTF.

The chain is built from TRBV2 and TRBJ1-1; 10 nucleotides match TRBD1. Per germline, CDR1 SNHLY and CDR2 FYNNEI. This CDR3 spans 16 amino acids. V dropped 3 bases and J dropped 0; count of bases not matched to a gene: 4. The CDR3 is CASSDIGTGVNTEAFF. DNA for the CDR3: TGTGCCAGCAGTGATATAGGGACAGGGGTGAACACTGAAGCTTTCTTT.

CDR3 coding DNA: TGTGCCAGCAGACTTCCGGGACAGGGGGTGAATGAGCAGTTCTTC. The encoded protein is CASRLPGQGVNEQFF. The genes are TRBV2 and TRBJ2-1; 11 bases align to TRBD1. This CDR3 region has 15 residues. Germline values: CDR1 SNHLY, CDR2 FYNNEI. V gave up 6 bases and J gave up 7 bases; unmatched junction bases: 8.

The chain employs TRBV2 and TRBJ2-7; possible D gene TRBD1, 6 bases. The CDR3 is made up of 16 amino acids. The V end lost 0 bases, the J end lost 3 bases, and 15 bases lay between the germline ends. Germline loops: CDR1 SNHLY, CDR2 FYNNEI. CDR3 in DNA: TGTGCCAGCAGTGAAGCCTTACAGGGCGGCGGCTACGAGCAGTACTTC. Residues: CASSEALQGGGYEQYF.

This clone has only a few counts. The gene calls are TRBV2 and TRBJ2-5; the D gene is possibly TRBD1 (7 bases). Germline CDR1 and CDR2: SNHLY and FYNNEI. V lost 6 bases, J lost 5 bases, and 16 bases lay in between. This CDR3 is built from 14 residues. The CDR3 here is CASRAPGGRETQYF. In DNA form, the CDR3 reads TGTGCCAGCAGAGCCCCAGGGGGGCGGGAGACCCAGTACTTC.

This chain uses TRBV2 with TRBJ2-5; possible D gene TRBD1, 5 bases. The V end was cut by 5 bases, the J end by 5 bases, with 6 bases between. The CDR3 consists of 11 residues. Germline CDR1 is SNHLY and CDR2 is FYNNEI. The CDR3 sequence is CASSYRETQYF. CDR3 in DNA: TGTGCCAGCAGTTACAGGGAGACCCAGTACTTC.

This chain links TRBV4-2 with TRBJ2-5; a possible D gene is TRBD2 (7 bases). Deletions cut 0 bases from V and 5 bases from J, with 13 bases between. CDR1 is LGHNA and CDR2 is YNFKEQ in the germline V gene. The CDR3 length is 15 residues. The CDR3 DNA reads as TGTGCCAGCAGCCAAGATGGCGGGGGCCGGGAGACCCAGTACTTC. It translates to CASSQDGGGRETQYF.

The chain uses TRBV15 and TRBJ2-5, with a weak D call TRBD2 (6 bases). V was pared by 3 bases and J by 5 bases, with 13 bases between. The CDR3 runs 14 residues. The germline V gene encodes CDR1 LNHNV and CDR2 YYDKDF (reference sequence). CDR3 sequence: CATSRVGGVETQYF. Here the CDR3 DNA reads TGTGCCACCAGCAGGGTGGGGGGTGTGGAGACCCAGTACTTC.

The rearrangement links TRBV5-1 to TRBJ1-1; 8 bases agree with TRBD1. The CDR3 is 16 amino acids. Germline V lookup: CDR1 SGHRS, CDR2 YFSETQ. V lost 5 bases and J lost 1; bases outside the gene matches: 10. The CDR3 nucleotides are TGCGCCAGCAGTCAACCCCGACAGGGGAGGAACACTGAAGCTTTCTTT. This gives the protein CASSQPRQGRNTEAFF.

The rearrangement joins TRBV7-9 to TRBJ1-1; 9 bases are a match to TRBD1. The V gene's germline CDR1 is SEHNR and CDR2 FQNEAQ (reference sequence). The length of the CDR3 is 15 residues. V lost 5 bases to trimming and J lost 4 bases; unmatched junction nucleotides: 8. The CDR3 DNA reads as TGTGCCAGCAGCACCAAACAGGGGGCGGCCACTGAAGCTTTCTTT. It yields the protein CASSTKQGAATEAFF.

This clone was detected a few times. V usage is TRBV9 and J usage is TRBJ1-2; the D gene is possibly TRBD1 (5 bases). The CDR3 runs to 15 residues. Trimming stripped 6 bases from V and 4 bases from J, with 19 bases between. From germline, CDR1 is SGDLS and CDR2 YYNGEE. The CDR3 DNA follows: TGTGCCAGCACCTCTGGGGCCTTGGGAGGCTATGGCTACACCTTC. Translating it yields CASTSGALGGYGYTF. Full variable domain (rest looked up from reference TRBV9 and TRBJ1-2): DSGVTQTPKHLITATGQRVTLRCSPRSGDLSVYWYQQSLDQGLQFLIQYYNGEERAKGNILERFSAQQFPDLHSELNLSSLELGDSALYFCASTSGALGGYGYTFGSGTRLTVV.

The V and J genes are TRBV13 and TRBJ2-1; D perhaps matches TRBD1 (5 bases). Trimming cost V 1 base and J 1 base, with 14 bases left between them. Germline assignment: CDR1 PRHDT and CDR2 FYEKMQ (reference sequence). The CDR3 sequence is 17 residues long. CDR3 bases: TGTGCCAGCAGCTTAGTGGCAGGGTCCGATTCCTACAATGAGCAGTTCTTC. Its protein is CASSLVAGSDSYNEQFF.

The rearrangement uses TRBV5-1 and TRBJ2-1; weak D call: TRBD2 (6 bases). The CDR3 has 18 residues. CDR1 and CDR2 from the germline V gene are SGHRS and YFSETQ. V lost 0 bases to trimming and J lost 0 bases, with 16 bases between them. The CDR3 bases are TGCGCCAGCAGCTTGGGAGGTAATAGCGGAAGCTCCTACAATGAGCAGTTCTTC. This translates into CASSLGGNSGSSYNEQFF.

V and J are TRBV6-1 and TRBJ1-2; the D is unclear. The CDR3 loop spans 12 amino acids. Trimming cost V 1 base and J 7 bases, with 7 bases left between them. Germline V gene lookup returns CDR1 MNHNS and CDR2 SASEGT. DNA of the CDR3: TGTGCCAGCAGTGAAGGAGGGCTTGGCTACACCTTC. As protein: CASSEGGLGYTF.

J is TRBJ2-2 and V is TRBV7-6; tentative D call: TRBD1 (6 bases). The CDR3 totals 19 residues. The germline gives CDR1 SGHVS, CDR2 FNYEAQ. V lost 3 bases to trimming and J lost 4 bases, with 24 bases between them. CDR3 protein: CASSFSPAQGIGRTGELFF. The CDR3 DNA sequence: TGTGCCAGCAGCTTTAGCCCCGCACAGGGAATCGGACGCACCGGGGAGCTGTTTTTT.

The chain couples TRBV5-4 to TRBJ2-7; D gene uncertain. Germline V gene data show CDR1 as SGHNT and CDR2 as YYREEE (reference sequence). Trimming took 0 bases from V and 2 from J, leaving 12 bases between them. This CDR3 is 15 amino acids long. The CDR3 protein is CASSLAEALAYEQYF. CDR3 in DNA: TGTGCCAGCAGCTTGGCCGAGGCCCTGGCCTACGAGCAGTACTTC. The full variable domain, completed using reference TRBV5-4 and TRBJ2-7, is ETGVTQSPTHLIKTRGQQVTLRCSSQSGHNTVSWYQQALGQGPQFIFQYYREEENGRGNFPPRFSGLQFPNYSSELNVNALELDDSALYLCASSLAEALAYEQYFGPGTRLTVT.

This clone was seen a few times. CDR3 bases: TGTGCCAGCAAAGAATCTACGATCTCGAATTCACCCCTCCACTTT. It specifies CASKESTISNSPLHF. The chain employs TRBV2 and TRBJ1-6; no reliable D call. The germline V and J ends were trimmed by 7 bases and 7 bases, with 17 bases remaining between them. Germline V gene sequence: CDR1 SNHLY, CDR2 FYNNEI. This CDR3 contains 15 residues.

This sequence joins TRBV5-1 and TRBJ1-6, with 10 bases matching TRBD1. The germline CDR1 and CDR2 sequences are SGHRS and YFSETQ. The J segment lost 9 bases and the V segment lost 0 bases, leaving 3 bases of the junction unmatched. The CDR3 runs to 15 residues. CDR3 amino acids: CASSLEGQGSSPLHF. CDR3 sequence (DNA): TGCGCCAGCAGCTTGGAGGGACAGGGGAGTTCACCCCTCCACTTT.

The chain employs TRBV18 and TRBJ2-5; D possibly corresponds to TRBD2 (5 bases). Trimming pared 1 base from V and 5 bases from J, leaving 8 bases between. This CDR3 has 13 amino acids. Germline V gene data show CDR1 as KGHSH and CDR2 as LQKENI. CDR3 residues: CASSPLRGETQYF. CDR3 nucleotide sequence: TGTGCCAGCTCACCACTCAGAGGGGAGACCCAGTACTTC.

This clone was seen once. The chain links TRBV5-5 to TRBJ2-7, with no clear D. This CDR3 region has 13 residues. The germline gives CDR1 SGHKS, CDR2 YYEKEE (reference sequence). V gave up 1 base and J gave up 3 bases, with 8 bases separating them. The CDR3 DNA follows: TGTGCCAGCAGCTTGAGCTCCTTCTACGAGCAGTACTTC. Translated: CASSLSSFYEQYF.